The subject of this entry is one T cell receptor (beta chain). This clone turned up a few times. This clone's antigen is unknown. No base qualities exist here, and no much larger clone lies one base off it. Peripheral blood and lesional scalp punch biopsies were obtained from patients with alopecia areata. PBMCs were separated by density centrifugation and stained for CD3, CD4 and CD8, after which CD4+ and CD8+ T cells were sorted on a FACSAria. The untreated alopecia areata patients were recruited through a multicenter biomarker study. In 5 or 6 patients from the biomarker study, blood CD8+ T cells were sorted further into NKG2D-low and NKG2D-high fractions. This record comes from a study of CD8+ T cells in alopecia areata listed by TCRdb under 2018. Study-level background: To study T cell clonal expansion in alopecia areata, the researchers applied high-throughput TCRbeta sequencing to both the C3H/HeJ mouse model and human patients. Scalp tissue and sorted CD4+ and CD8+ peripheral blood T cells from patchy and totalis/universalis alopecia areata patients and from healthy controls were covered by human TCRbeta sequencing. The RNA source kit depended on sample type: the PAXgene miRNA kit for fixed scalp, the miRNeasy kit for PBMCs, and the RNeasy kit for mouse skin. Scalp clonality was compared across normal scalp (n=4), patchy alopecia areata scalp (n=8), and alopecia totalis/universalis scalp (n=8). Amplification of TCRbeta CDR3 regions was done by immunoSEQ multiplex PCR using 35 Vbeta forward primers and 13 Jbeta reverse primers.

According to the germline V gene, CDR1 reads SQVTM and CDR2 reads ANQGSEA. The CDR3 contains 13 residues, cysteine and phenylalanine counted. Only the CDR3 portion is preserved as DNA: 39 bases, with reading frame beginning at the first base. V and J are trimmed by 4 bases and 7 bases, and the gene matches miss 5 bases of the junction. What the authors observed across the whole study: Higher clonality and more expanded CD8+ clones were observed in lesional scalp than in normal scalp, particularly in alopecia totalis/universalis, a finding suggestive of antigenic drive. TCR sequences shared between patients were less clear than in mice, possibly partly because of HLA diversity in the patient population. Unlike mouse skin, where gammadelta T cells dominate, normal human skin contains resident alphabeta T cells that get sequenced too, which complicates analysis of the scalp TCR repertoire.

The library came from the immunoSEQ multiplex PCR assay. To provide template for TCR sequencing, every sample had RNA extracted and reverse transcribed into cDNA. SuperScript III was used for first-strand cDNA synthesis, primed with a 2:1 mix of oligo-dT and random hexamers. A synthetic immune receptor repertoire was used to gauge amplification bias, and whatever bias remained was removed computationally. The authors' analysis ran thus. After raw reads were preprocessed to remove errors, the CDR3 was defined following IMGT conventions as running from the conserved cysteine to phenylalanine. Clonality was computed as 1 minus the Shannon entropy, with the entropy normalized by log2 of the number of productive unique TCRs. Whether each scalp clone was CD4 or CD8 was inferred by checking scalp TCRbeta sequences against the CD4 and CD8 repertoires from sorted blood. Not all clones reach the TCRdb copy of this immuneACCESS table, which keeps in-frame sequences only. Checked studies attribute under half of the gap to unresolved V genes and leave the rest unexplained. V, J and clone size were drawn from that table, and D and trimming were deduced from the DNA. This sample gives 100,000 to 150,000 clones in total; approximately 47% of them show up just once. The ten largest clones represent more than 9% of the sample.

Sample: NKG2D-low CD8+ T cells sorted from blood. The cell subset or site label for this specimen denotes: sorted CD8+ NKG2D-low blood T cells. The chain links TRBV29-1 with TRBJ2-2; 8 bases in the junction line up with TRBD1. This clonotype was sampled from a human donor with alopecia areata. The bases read TGCAGCGTTGTGACAGGGGAGGACGGGGAGCTGTTTTTT. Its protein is CSVVTGEDGELFF.